Listed here are 18 T cell receptor beta chains from one sample, sequenced in a study of T cell clonotyping in hematopoietic cell transplantation. The protocol was immunoSEQ multiplex PCR, while the TCRdb copy is restricted to in-frame clones and leaves out a portion. The sample shows about 19,000 clones, around 85% of them seen only once. The sequencing input was peripheral blood mononuclear cells. The receptors stem from a man aged 55 to 70 in good health. Some clones in this sample may be carry-over from other donors' samples.

The chain joins TRBV30 to TRBJ2-1; a possible D gene is TRBD1 (6 bases). Germline V gene sequence: CDR1 GTSNPN, CDR2 SVGIG (reference sequence). The CDR3 is 13 amino acids. The V end lost 4 bases, the J end lost 5 bases, and 12 bases lay between the germline ends. The CDR3 nucleotides read TGTGCCTGGATCCCGGCAGGGGACAATGAGCAGTTCTTC. It is translated as CAWIPAGDNEQFF.

As concerns this clone: Other nucleotide sequences in the sample specify the same CDR3. V and J are TRBV30 and TRBJ2-7; the match to TRBD1 covers 9 bases. Germline assignment: CDR1 GTSNPN and CDR2 SVGIG (reference sequence). Losses at the gene ends were 7 bases for V and 0 bases for J; bases not matched to a gene: 7. CDR3 length: 14 residues. The CDR3 spells CALSPDRGSYEQYF. CDR3 sequence (DNA): TGTGCCTTGTCTCCGGACAGGGGCTCCTACGAGCAGTACTTC.

The chain links TRBV14 to TRBJ1-1; no clear D. Trimming pared 5 bases from V and 5 bases from J, leaving 21 bases between. This CDR3 has 16 amino acids. Germline values: CDR1 SGHDN, CDR2 FVKESK. The CDR3 region is CASSGNWWVGGTEAFF. The CDR3 DNA follows: TGTGCCAGCAGCGGCAACTGGTGGGTGGGTGGTACTGAAGCTTTCTTT.

V usage is TRBV6-4 and J usage is TRBJ2-1; no reliable D call. The germline CDR1 and CDR2 sequences are MRHNA and SNTAGT. V shed 3 bases and J shed 10 bases, with 16 bases lying between them. The CDR3 is 14 amino acids. The CDR3 protein is CASSDGSRFSEQFF. The DNA of the CDR3 is TGTGCCAGCAGTGATGGATCTAGGTTTTCCGAGCAGTTCTTC.

The gene calls are TRBV5-4 and TRBJ2-5; 8 bases are shared with TRBD2. Germline CDR1 and CDR2: SGHNT and YYREEE (reference sequence). The CDR3 consists of 14 residues. The trim removed 2 bases at V and 4 bases at J, leaving 4 bases unmatched. DNA of the CDR3: TGTGCCAGCAGCTTAGCGGGAGCGGGAGAGACCCAGTACTTC. Amino acids: CASSLAGAGETQYF.

The J gene is TRBJ2-7, the V gene TRBV6-5, with 7 positions matching TRBD2. This CDR3 has 15 amino acids. Per germline, CDR1 MNHEY and CDR2 SVGAGI. Losses at the gene ends were 4 bases for V and 0 bases for J; bases not matched to a gene: 6. CDR3 DNA sequence: TGTGCCAGCAGTTCCATAGCGGGCCCCTCCTACGAGCAGTACTTC. As protein: CASSSIAGPSYEQYF.

The chain employs TRBV28 and TRBJ1-2, with 7 nucleotides matching TRBD1. Germline loops: CDR1 MDHEN, CDR2 SYDVKM. V was pared by 4 bases and J by 8 bases, with 10 bases of the junction left unmatched. This CDR3 comprises 14 residues. This CDR3 reads CASSSLTGIGGYTF. The CDR3 DNA is TGTGCCAGCAGTTCGTTGACAGGGATTGGCGGCTACACCTTC.

The chain links TRBV2 to TRBJ2-3; tentative D call: TRBD2 (5 bases). Germline CDR1 SNHLY, CDR2 FYNNEI. The CDR3 runs to 14 residues. Trimming took off 7 bases at V and 0 bases at J, with 11 bases between the two ends. The CDR3 DNA sequence: TGTGCCAGCACTCTCCGGACTAGCACAGATACGCAGTATTTT. Protein sequence: CASTLRTSTDTQYF.

This clone showed up just a few times. The genes are TRBV27 and TRBJ2-7, with 7 bases matching TRBD1. This CDR3 is 13 amino acids long. Germline assignment: CDR1 MNHEY and CDR2 SMNVEV (reference sequence). V shed 6 bases and J 3 bases; nucleotides not matched to a gene: 5. The CDR3 nucleotides are TGTGCCAGCAGACAGGGGTCACTCTACGAGCAGTACTTC. Translating gives CASRQGSLYEQYF.

The chain uses TRBV5-4 and TRBJ2-7, with TRBD2 as a possible D gene (5 bases). This CDR3 region has 14 residues. V lost 5 bases to trimming and J lost 2 bases, with 14 bases between them. Germline loops: CDR1 SGHNT, CDR2 YYREEE (reference sequence). The CDR3 coding sequence is TGTGCCAGCAGGGGAGACCGCAGCACCTACGAGCAGTACTTC. It is translated as CASRGDRSTYEQYF.

This clone was seen a few times. V is TRBV10-1 and J is TRBJ2-7; 8 positions agree with TRBD1. V was pared by 2 bases and J by 0 bases, with 3 bases of the junction left unmatched. The CDR3 consists of 15 residues. Germline assignment: CDR1 WNHNN and CDR2 SYGVQD (reference sequence). CDR3 nucleotide sequence: TGCGCCAGCAGTGAGGGGGACAGGTCCTCCTACGAGCAGTACTTC. It yields the protein CASSEGDRSSYEQYF.

The chain combines TRBV27 with TRBJ2-3; a weak D match, TRBD2 (6 bases). The ends were cut back, 5 bases at V and 3 bases at J, with 15 bases in the middle. CDR1 is MNHEY and CDR2 is SMNVEV in the germline V gene (reference sequence). The CDR3 extends over 15 amino acids. The CDR3: CASSPTSWGTDTQYF. DNA for the CDR3: TGTGCCAGCAGTCCCACTAGCTGGGGTACAGATACGCAGTATTTT.

The gene calls are TRBV6-6 and TRBJ1-1, with 10 bases identical to TRBD1. Trimming removed 6 bases from V and 1 base from J; junction bases left unmatched: 8. This CDR3 is built from 16 residues. Germline CDR1 reads MNHNY; CDR2 reads SVGAGI (reference sequence). CDR3 DNA sequence: TGTGCCAGCAGCCGGGACAGGGGCAGGGGGAACACTGAAGCTTTCTTT. This encodes CASSRDRGRGNTEAFF.

V is TRBV7-3 and J is TRBJ2-5; 7 bases fit TRBD1. Germline lookup yields CDR1 SGHTA and CDR2 FQGTGA. The CDR3 length is 14 residues. The V gene end was trimmed by 5 bases and the J gene end by 5 bases; junction bases not matched to a gene: 8. This CDR3 is CASSPNRGVETQYF. CDR3 DNA sequence: TGTGCCAGCAGCCCGAACAGGGGTGTCGAGACCCAGTACTTC.

The gene calls are TRBV28 and TRBJ1-5; D may be TRBD1 (5 bases). The V gene's germline CDR1 is MDHEN and CDR2 SYDVKM. The length of the CDR3 is 15 residues. V was pared by 2 bases and J by 7 bases, with 15 bases between. CDR3 loop: CASSLGSGNGQPQHF. The DNA of the CDR3 is TGTGCCAGCAGTTTAGGTTCAGGGAACGGACAGCCCCAGCATTTT.

V and J are TRBV20-1 and TRBJ2-7; maybe TRBD1 (5 bases). This CDR3 contains 11 residues. Deletions cut 6 bases from V and 3 bases from J, with 9 bases between. Germline V CDR1 and CDR2: DFQATT, SNEGSKA (reference sequence). CDR3 residues: CSASDSYEQYF. CDR3 nucleotide sequence: TGCAGTGCCTCAGACAGCTACGAGCAGTACTTC.

The rearrangement joins TRBV6-6 to TRBJ2-1; possibly TRBD1 or TRBD2 for D (5 bases each). The CDR3 has 11 amino acids. The germline V gene has CDR1 MNHNY and CDR2 SVGAGI (reference sequence). V gave up 8 bases and J gave up 9 bases, with 11 bases separating them. CDR3 sequence: CASLRGVEQFF. CDR3 nucleotides: TGTGCCAGCCTTAGAGGGGTTGAGCAGTTCTTC.

CDR3 sequence (DNA): TGTGCCAGCAGCCGGCCTAGCGGGAGCGCCCCGTACGAGCAGTACTTC. This encodes CASSRPSGSAPYEQYF. This chain joins TRBV5-4 and TRBJ2-7; 10 nucleotides match TRBD2. Germline trimming cut 4 bases from V and 4 bases from J; bases unmatched to any gene: 11. The CDR3 consists of 16 residues. Germline assignment: CDR1 SGHNT and CDR2 YYREEE (reference sequence).